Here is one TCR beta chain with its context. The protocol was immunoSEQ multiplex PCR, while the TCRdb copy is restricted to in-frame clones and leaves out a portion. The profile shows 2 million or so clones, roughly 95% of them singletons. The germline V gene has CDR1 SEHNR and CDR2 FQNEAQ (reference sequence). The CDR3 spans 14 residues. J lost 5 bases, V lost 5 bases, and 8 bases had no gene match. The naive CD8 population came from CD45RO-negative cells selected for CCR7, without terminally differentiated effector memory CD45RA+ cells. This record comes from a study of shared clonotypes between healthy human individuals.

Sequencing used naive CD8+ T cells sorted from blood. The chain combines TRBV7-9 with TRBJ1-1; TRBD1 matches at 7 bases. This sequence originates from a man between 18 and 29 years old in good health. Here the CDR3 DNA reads TGTGCCAGCAGCGAGGGACAGTTTTGGACTGAAGCTTTCTTT. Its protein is CASSEGQFWTEAFF.